These 12 T cell receptor beta chains share one sample of origin, sequenced in a study of tumor-infiltrating lymphocytes in primary liver carcinoma. RNA and DNA were co-extracted from about 20-30 mg of unsorted bulk tissue. Making TCR beta cDNA involved around 500 ng total RNA and a constant-region primer. Slightly modified ARM-PCR, run as three nested multiplex PCR rounds, produced the TCR beta libraries. TRBV1-TRBV30 forward and Cbeta reverse primers drove the first two roughly 10-cycle rounds. MiXCR, applied by TCRdb to the multiplex PCR reads, yields one record per CDR3 protein. The data hold roughly 80,000 distinct CDR3 sequences, with 69% observed a single time. Specimen: tumor-adjacent normal liver tissue. The receptors derive from a man in his forties or fifties with primary liver carcinoma and hepatitis B virus infection.

This sequence joins TRBV6-2 or TRBV6-3 and TRBJ2-1, with TRBD2 matching over 9 bases. V shed 6 bases and J 7 bases; nucleotides not matched to a gene: 13. The germline V gene encodes CDR1 MNHEY and CDR2 SVGEGT. The CDR3 sequence is 16 residues long. The chain's CDR3 is CASSPFGREGQNEQFF. CDR3 in DNA: TGTGCCAGCAGCCCCTTCGGGCGGGAGGGCCAGAATGAGCAGTTCTTC.

V and J are TRBV6-1 and TRBJ2-1; D remains ambiguous. Germline-derived CDR1 and CDR2 are MNHNS and SASEGT. Trimming pared 6 bases from V and 5 bases from J, leaving 11 bases between. CDR3 length: 13 amino acids. The CDR3 region has the DNA TGTGCCAGCAGAACGTGGCTAAACAATGAGCAGTTCTTC. Amino acids: CASRTWLNNEQFF.

About this clonotype: The conserved final phenylalanine or tryptophan is absent from the CDR3, which likely points to a read error. V and J are TRBV12-3 or TRBV12-4 and TRBJ2-4; D could derive from TRBD1 or TRBD2 (5 bases each). This CDR3 has 15 residues. In DNA form, the CDR3 reads TGTTCCAGCAGACGAAGGGACCTAGCCAAAAACATTCAGTACTAC. Protein product: CSSRRRDLAKNIQYY.

With regard to this clonotype: Germline is not matched at one junction end, which may reflect a read error. The V and J genes are TRBV5-1 and TRBJ2-5, with D perhaps TRBD2 (5 bases). CDR1 and CDR2 (germline): SGHRS, YFSETQ. The CDR3 is 14 amino acids. The CDR3 sequence is CASRLAGSEETQYF. CDR3 coding DNA: TGCGCCAGCCGCTTGGCCGGTAGCGAAGAGACCCAGTACTTC.

Turning to this clonotype: One end of the junction does not line up with germline, which may come from a read error. The genes are TRBV7-9 and TRBJ2-2, with D possibly TRBD1 on 5 matching bases. The length of the CDR3 is 13 residues. In germline, CDR1 is SEHNR, CDR2 FQNEAQ (reference sequence). The CDR3 sequence is CASSLMDTVELFF. DNA for the CDR3: TGTGCTAGCAGCCTTATGGACACCGTGGAGCTGTTTTTT.

This clonotype was seen just once. The germline gene is not matched at one end of the junction; a read error may be the cause. This sequence joins TRBV11-2 and TRBJ2-5; D possibly corresponds to TRBD2 (5 bases). Germline assignment: CDR1 SGHAT and CDR2 FQNNGV. The length of the CDR3 is 15 residues. DNA of the CDR3: TGTGCCGGCAGTTGTTGGACTGGTCCCGCGGAGACCCAGTACTTC. Its protein product is CAGSCWTGPAETQYF.

This chain joins TRBV29-1 and TRBJ2-3; 7 nucleotides line up with TRBD2. Germline values: CDR1 SQVTM, CDR2 ANQGSEA. With 5 bases clipped from V and 2 bases from J, the junction kept 7 bases outside the gene matches. The CDR3 totals 14 residues. The CDR3 sequence: CSVHGGSYTDTQYF. In DNA form, the CDR3 reads TGCAGCGTTCACGGGGGGTCATACACAGATACGCAGTATTTT.

About this clonotype: A junction boundary mismatches the germline segment, possibly from a read error. This chain links TRBV11-1 with TRBJ2-1; D could derive from TRBD1 or TRBD2 (5 bases each). The CDR3 covers 12 residues. Germline V lookup: CDR1 SGHAT, CDR2 FQDESV (reference sequence). In DNA form, the CDR3 reads TGTGTCAGCGCAGGGACCTACAATGAGCGGTTCTTC. Translation gives CVSAGTYNERFF.

Ten or more counts support this clonotype. The J gene is TRBJ2-1, the V gene TRBV12-3 or TRBV12-4; 10 bases are a match to TRBD2. The length of the CDR3 is 14 residues. V dropped 6 bases and J dropped 15; count of bases not matched to a gene: 14. The CDR3 loop is CASRGTSGTPPRFF. The CDR3 DNA sequence: TGTGCCAGCAGGGGAACTAGCGGGACCCCCCCCCGGTTCTTC.

The chain employs TRBV4-2 and TRBJ2-5; 8 bases align to TRBD2. The CDR3 loop spans 19 amino acids. Unmatched junction bases numbered 23, after V lost 4 bases and J lost 7 bases. Germline lookup yields CDR1 LGHNA and CDR2 YNFKEQ. The CDR3 DNA sequence: TGTGCCAGCAGCCTCAGTTGGACTAGCCTAGCGGCCTTTGGAGGGACCCAGTACTTC. Its translation: CASSLSWTSLAAFGGTQYF.

On this clonotype: The germline gene is not matched at one end of the junction; a read error may be the cause. The chain couples TRBV2 to TRBJ2-7; D gene unclear. This CDR3 comprises 13 residues. The germline CDR1 and CDR2 sequences are SNHLY and FYNNEI. Here the CDR3 reads CASSEGAYYEHYF. The CDR3 DNA follows: TGTGCCAGCAGTGAAGGAGCTTACTACGAGCATTACTTC. Combining the CDR3 with reference TRBV2 and TRBJ2-7 gives the whole variable domain EPEVTQTPSHQVTQMGQEVILRCVPISNHLYFYWYRQILGQKVEFLVSFYNNEISEKSEIFDDQFSVERPDGSNFTLKIRSTKLEDSAMYFCASSEGAYYEHYFGPGTRLTVT.

This clonotype appeared a few times. This sequence joins TRBV29-1 and TRBJ2-3; unclear D gene. V lost 7 bases and J lost 5, with 7 bases in between. The CDR3 totals 10 residues. Germline lookup yields CDR1 SQVTM and CDR2 ANQGSEA. DNA of the CDR3: TGCAGCGGGAAGGAAGATACGCAGTATTTT. It encodes CSGKEDTQYF.